Listed below are T cell receptor beta chains from one sample, sequenced in a study of early T cells in non-severe SARS-CoV-2 infection. TCRdb independently ran MiXCR on the 5' RACE reads; one entry per CDR3 protein. The data hold about 60,000 distinct CDR3 sequences, with roughly an eighth observed a single time. Sequenced sample: whole blood. These receptors all stem from an adult who was a healthcare worker with PCR-confirmed SARS-CoV-2 infection or an uninfected control (not recorded which). CDR3s include the opening cysteine and the closing phenylalanine or tryptophan. D genes are given only for firm matches. Clone size is given for some rows only: seen once, a few or many times, or a class if the clone is expanded.

j_call d_call clone_size v_call cdr3_aa cdr3_nt
TRBJ1-1 - few TRBV7-9 CASSLYQNTEAFF TGTGCCAGCAGCTTATACCAGAACACTGAAGCTTTCTTT
TRBJ2-7 - - TRBV23-1 CASSTPTREQYF TGCGCCAGCAGTACCCCGACCCGGGAGCAGTACTTC
TRBJ2-1 TRBD2 once TRBV6-6 CASGGLGSYEQFF TGTGCCAGCGGGGGACTAGGGTCGTATGAGCAGTTCTTC
TRBJ2-6 - many TRBV24-1 CATSGTSGANVLTF TGTGCCACCAGTGGGACATCTGGGGCCAACGTCCTGACTTTC
TRBJ1-5 - many TRBV12-3/TRBV12-4 CASSPGSGAQHF TGTGCCAGCAGTCCAGGGAGTGGGGCCCAGCATTTT
TRBJ2-7 TRBD1 few TRBV18 CASSPGTGLSYEQYF TGTGCCAGCTCACCCGGGACAGGGCTATCCTACGAGCAGTACTTC
TRBJ2-7 TRBD2 - TRBV30 CAWSPTSGGPYEQYF TGTGCCTGGAGTCCCACTAGCGGGGGACCCTACGAGCAGTACTTC
TRBJ2-3 - few TRBV24-1 CATSRAGRGDTQYF TGTGCCACCTCCCGAGCCGGAAGAGGAGATACGCAGTATTTT
TRBJ2-1 TRBD2 few TRBV5-1 CASSRRLAGPREAHEQFF TGCGCCAGCAGCCGGAGGCTAGCGGGTCCCCGCGAGGCGCATGAGCAGTTCTTC
TRBJ2-6 - - TRBV5-4 CASSPLGDGANVLTF TGTGCCAGCAGCCCCTTGGGGGATGGGGCCAACGTCCTGACTTTC
TRBJ2-7 TRBD2 - TRBV6-2/TRBV6-3 CASTPAGGDYEQYF TGTGCCAGCACCCCAGCGGGAGGGGATTACGAGCAGTACTTC
TRBJ2-2 TRBD1 few TRBV2 CATDRGGTGELFF TGTGCCACCGACAGGGGAGGTACCGGGGAGCTGTTTTTT
TRBJ2-3 - few TRBV20-1 CSAWTGRTTDTQYF TGCAGTGCTTGGACCGGGCGGACCACAGATACGCAGTATTTT
TRBJ2-2 TRBD2 many TRBV7-6 CASSLKGTSGRAMITGELFF TGTGCCAGCAGCTTGAAGGGGACTAGCGGGAGGGCGATGATTACCGGGGAGCTGTTTTTT
TRBJ2-3 - - TRBV2 CASNGRSTDTQYF TGTGCCAGCAACGGACGGAGCACAGATACGCAGTATTTT
TRBJ2-3 TRBD2 many TRBV9 CASSAPIAGADTQYF TGTGCCAGCAGCGCACCTATAGCGGGAGCAGATACGCAGTATTTT
TRBJ2-3 TRBD1 many TRBV11-2 CATRPTGTFTDTQYF TGTGCCACTCGTCCGACAGGGACCTTCACAGATACGCAGTATTTT
TRBJ1-2 TRBD1 few TRBV20-1 CSAANPGQDHYGYTF TGCAGTGCTGCGAATCCGGGACAGGATCACTATGGCTACACCTTC
TRBJ2-7 TRBD1 - TRBV28 CASSLTSTGTGIEQYF TGTGCCAGCAGCCTTACCTCAACCGGGACAGGGATCGAGCAGTACTTC
TRBJ2-1 - many TRBV7-6 CASSSVGLFSYNEQFF TGTGCCAGCAGCTCTGTTGGACTGTTCTCCTACAATGAGCAGTTCTTC
TRBJ2-3 - few TRBV6-1 CASIPAADTQYF TGTGCCAGCATCCCAGCGGCAGATACGCAGTATTTT
TRBJ2-2 TRBD1 many TRBV7-8 CASSQTGGILRTGELFF TGTGCCAGCAGCCAGACAGGGGGCATTTTAAGGACCGGGGAGCTGTTTTTT
TRBJ1-3 TRBD1 many TRBV20-1 CSALTGVDYGNTIYF TGCAGTGCTTTAACAGGGGTGGATTACGGAAACACCATATATTTT
TRBJ2-7 TRBD2 few TRBV20-1 CSAADLAGPYEQYF TGCAGTGCGGCGGATTTAGCGGGACCCTACGAGCAGTACTTC
TRBJ2-5 - few TRBV10-3 CAISEKQETQYF TGTGCCATCAGTGAGAAGCAAGAGACCCAGTACTTC
TRBJ2-4 - many TRBV28 CASSTVGTGAKNIQYF TGTGCCAGCAGTACTGTAGGGACTGGGGCCAAAAACATTCAGTACTTC
TRBJ2-7 TRBD1 - TRBV28 CASTSGTGGFHEQYF TGTGCCAGCACATCCGGGACAGGGGGCTTCCACGAGCAGTACTTC
TRBJ2-5 - few TRBV25-1 CASSEGRVLGTQYF TGTGCCAGCAGTGAAGGAAGAGTTTTGGGGACCCAGTACTTC
TRBJ2-7 - - TRBV20-1 CSASGAYEQYF TGCAGTGCTTCAGGGGCGTACGAGCAGTACTTC
TRBJ2-5 TRBD2 many TRBV18 CASSPRSGGSGETQYF TGTGCCAGCTCACCCCGGTCGGGCGGGAGTGGAGAGACCCAGTACTTC